What follows are 13 T cell receptor beta chains derived from one specimen sequenced in a study of CD8 T cells in Susac syndrome. Random hexamers primed reverse transcription of roughly 0.5 to 1 ug RNA. Each CDR3 protein gets one entry after TCRdb re-called the immunoSEQ multiplex PCR reads with MiXCR. There are around 160,000 distinct CDR3 sequences in the sample; around 95% occur only once, and 0.12% to 0.15% lies in the top ten. The specimen sequenced was CD4+ T cells from PBMCs. The receptors derive from a human donor in good health.

V and J are TRBV4-2 and TRBJ2-1, with D possibly TRBD2 on 7 matching bases. This CDR3 comprises 18 residues. CDR1 and CDR2 from the germline V gene are LGHNA and YNFKEQ. V was clipped by 1 base and J by 0 bases, with 16 bases between them. CDR3 nucleotides: TGTGCCAGCAGCCAAGTAGGGGGAGCGGGGAGCTCCTACAATGAGCAGTTCTTC. Translation: CASSQVGGAGSSYNEQFF.

The chain has TRBV2 and TRBJ2-7; the match to TRBD1 covers 8 bases. The CDR3 has 14 residues. J was trimmed by 2 bases and V by 6 bases; bases with no gene match: 6. CDR1 is SNHLY and CDR2 is FYNNEI in the germline V gene. The CDR3 DNA is TGTGCCAGCAGACTATTGGGACAGGCCTACGAGCAGTACTTC. It yields the protein CASRLLGQAYEQYF.

The chain links TRBV7-3 to TRBJ2-3; D possibly matches TRBD1 or TRBD2 (7 bases each). This CDR3 has 16 amino acids. Per the germline V gene, CDR1 is SGHTA and CDR2 is FQGTGA. V lost 4 bases to trimming and J lost 0 bases, with 14 bases between them. CDR3 in amino acids: CASSSRGGMSTDTQYF. The CDR3 nucleotides are TGTGCCAGCAGCTCCAGGGGGGGGATGAGCACAGATACGCAGTATTTT.

The CDR3 sequence: CASSQDRDRGPQPQHF. The CDR3 DNA follows: TGTGCCAGCAGCCAAGACCGGGACAGGGGGCCTCAGCCCCAGCATTTT. V usage is TRBV4-2 and J usage is TRBJ1-5; 12 bases are shared with TRBD1. Germline lookup yields CDR1 LGHNA and CDR2 YNFKEQ. CDR3 length: 16 amino acids. V lost 0 bases to trimming and J lost 6 bases; unmatched junction nucleotides: 3.

This chain uses TRBV4-2 with TRBJ1-1; D gene unclear. Germline lookup yields CDR1 LGHNA and CDR2 YNFKEQ. V was trimmed by 0 bases and J by 4 bases, leaving 15 bases between them. The CDR3 contains 16 residues. Written as DNA, the CDR3 is TGTGCCAGCAGCCAAGATGATAAGGGATACGGCACTGAAGCTTTCTTT. The encoded protein is CASSQDDKGYGTEAFF.

The chain recombines TRBV6-5 with TRBJ2-3, with a weak D call TRBD1 (6 bases). The CDR3 runs to 17 residues. V lost 4 bases and J 1 base, leaving 18 bases between the germline ends. The germline V gene encodes CDR1 MNHEY and CDR2 SVGAGI. The CDR3 nucleotides are TGTGCCAGCAGTTGCACAACAGGGATTTGGGGCACAGATACGCAGTATTTT. Its protein is CASSCTTGIWGTDTQYF.

The chain combines TRBV15 with TRBJ2-7, with TRBD1 matching 8 bases. V lost 1 base and J lost 4; bases outside the gene matches: 3. Germline V gene data show CDR1 as LNHNV and CDR2 as YYDKDF (reference sequence). This CDR3 is 14 amino acids long. The chain's CDR3 is CATSRARQGYEQYF. CDR3 nucleotide sequence: TGTGCCACCAGCAGAGCCCGACAGGGGTACGAGCAGTACTTC.

The CDR3 DNA reads TGTGCCAGCAGGAGGGAAGGGGCCTACACCTTC. Translating it yields CASRREGAYTF. The chain recombines TRBV2 with TRBJ1-2; a weak D match, TRBD1 (5 bases). CDR1 is SNHLY and CDR2 is FYNNEI in the germline V gene. V was clipped by 6 bases and J by 10 bases, with 12 bases between them. This CDR3 is 11 amino acids long.

The chain links TRBV15 to TRBJ2-7, with 9 positions matching TRBD1. The V and J ends lost 1 base and 7 bases, in that order; junction bases with no gene match: 11. CDR3 length: 16 residues. The V gene's germline CDR1 is LNHNV and CDR2 YYDKDF (reference sequence). The CDR3 protein is CATSRGSGTGPREQYF. The CDR3, as DNA: TGTGCCACCAGCAGAGGCTCCGGGACAGGGCCGAGGGAGCAGTACTTC.

The table lists this clonotype with a count of one. V is TRBV9 and J is TRBJ1-6; possibly TRBD1 for D (6 bases). This CDR3 comprises 14 residues. The germline V and J ends were trimmed by 0 bases and 10 bases, with 11 bases remaining between them. Germline V lookup: CDR1 SGDLS, CDR2 YYNGEE. The CDR3 sequence: CASSVEGERSPLHF. CDR3 bases: TGTGCCAGCAGCGTAGAGGGGGAACGATCACCCCTCCACTTT. Supplemented by reference TRBV9 and TRBJ1-6, the full variable domain reads DSGVTQTPKHLITATGQRVTLRCSPRSGDLSVYWYQQSLDQGLQFLIQYYNGEERAKGNILERFSAQQFPDLHSELNLSSLELGDSALYFCASSVEGERSPLHFGNGTRLTVT.

V is TRBV6-1 and J is TRBJ1-1; tentatively, D is TRBD1 (5 bases). Trimming shortened V by 11 bases and J by 4 bases, and 17 bases separated the two germline ends. The CDR3 extends over 13 amino acids. CDR1 is MNHNS, CDR2 SASEGT, per germline. The chain's CDR3 is CAHREAGPTEAFF. The CDR3, as DNA: TGTGCCCACCGGGAGGCAGGGCCCACTGAAGCTTTCTTT.

V gene TRBV7-2 combines with J gene TRBJ2-7, with TRBD2 matching 13 bases. V lost 1 base and J lost 3; bases outside the gene matches: 6. The CDR3 is made up of 17 amino acids. Germline CDR1 is SGHTA and CDR2 is FQGNSA. CDR3 nucleotides: TGTGCCAGCAGCTTAGGACTAGCGGGGGGCCGGAGCTACGAGCAGTACTTC. Translation gives CASSLGLAGGRSYEQYF.

This clonotype was recorded once. The genes are TRBV10-3 and TRBJ1-5; D is unclear. CDR1 ENHRY and CDR2 SYGVKD come from the germline V gene. The CDR3 consists of 15 residues. V was pared by 0 bases and J by 0 bases, with 6 bases between. DNA of the CDR3: TGTGCCATCAGTGAGTCAGGGTTTAGCAATCAGCCCCAGCATTTT. Its protein is CAISESGFSNQPQHF.